This entry lists 14 T cell receptor beta chains sequenced from one sample in a study of shared clonotypes between healthy human individuals. Sequencing used immunoSEQ multiplex PCR; TCRdb keeps in-frame clones, though not all of them. The top ten hold around 1.7% of the sample, which has some 660,000 clones, around 73% seen once. Specimen: memory CD4+ T cells sorted from blood. The subset was: CD45RA-negative fraction. Every receptor here comes from a woman aged 25 to 39 in good health.

Many counts were recorded for this clone. The same CDR3 is also encoded by other DNA sequences in this sample. V gene TRBV28 combines with J gene TRBJ1-5; D is possibly TRBD1 (5 bases). Germline V CDR1 and CDR2: MDHEN, SYDVKM. V was pared by 6 bases and J by 3 bases, with 15 bases between. The CDR3 spans 15 residues. CDR3 DNA: TGTGCCAGCAGCCCTATTGACAGAGACAATCAGCCCCAGCATTTT. It encodes CASSPIDRDNQPQHF.

The CDR3 reads CAWNSNPGGTYGYTF. The CDR3 bases are TGTGCCTGGAATAGCAACCCGGGGGGAACCTATGGCTACACCTTC. The chain uses TRBV30 and TRBJ1-2; D may be TRBD1 (5 bases). Germline values: CDR1 GTSNPN, CDR2 SVGIG (reference sequence). V was cut by 4 bases and J by 4 bases, with 19 bases left in between. This CDR3 comprises 15 residues.

This chain connects TRBV4-1 to TRBJ2-3, with D possibly matching TRBD2 (6 bases). This CDR3 comprises 16 residues. Germline CDR1 and CDR2: MGHRA and YSYEKL. V was pared by 1 base and J by 2 bases, with 13 bases between. This CDR3 is CASSQGRTTDTDTQYF. The CDR3 DNA follows: TGCGCCAGCAGCCAAGGCCGGACTACCGACACAGATACGCAGTATTTT.

The chain has TRBV9 and TRBJ2-2, with 7 bases identical to TRBD1. Germline V CDR1 and CDR2: SGDLS, YYNGEE. Trimming at V came to 4 bases and at J to 0 bases, leaving 6 bases not matched to a gene. The CDR3 is 16 amino acids. The chain's CDR3 is CASSLRTGTNTGELFF. The CDR3 nucleotides read TGTGCCAGCAGCCTCAGGACAGGAACGAACACCGGGGAGCTGTTTTTT. Supplemented by reference TRBV9 and TRBJ2-2, the full variable domain reads DSGVTQTPKHLITATGQRVTLRCSPRSGDLSVYWYQQSLDQGLQFLIQYYNGEERAKGNILERFSAQQFPDLHSELNLSSLELGDSALYFCASSLRTGTNTGELFFGEGSRLTVL.

The V gene is TRBV7-3, the J gene TRBJ2-7, with unresolved D. Germline CDR1 is SGHTA and CDR2 is FQGTGA. The CDR3 length is 14 residues. V lost 0 bases to trimming and J lost 5 bases, with 11 bases between them. Here the CDR3 DNA reads TGTGCCAGCAGCTTAACGTTAGGGTCGGACGAGCAGTACTTC. Encoded protein: CASSLTLGSDEQYF.

The chain carries TRBV10-2 and TRBJ1-3; D remains unclear. This CDR3 comprises 11 residues. V dropped 7 bases and J dropped 4 bases, with 5 bases sitting between them. In germline, CDR1 is WSHSY, CDR2 SAAADI. CDR3 DNA: TGCGCCAGCATGGGAGGAAACACCATATATTTT. As protein: CASMGGNTIYF.

This clone was picked up a small number of times. This rearrangement joins TRBV9 to TRBJ2-5; a weak D match, TRBD1 (6 bases). CDR3 length equals 16 residues. The ends were cut back, 0 bases at V and 2 bases at J, with 14 bases in the middle. CDR1 and CDR2 from the germline V gene are SGDLS and YYNGEE. As DNA, the CDR3 is TGTGCCAGCAGCGTAGTTCCGGGGACAACACAAGAGACCCAGTACTTC. Translation: CASSVVPGTTQETQYF.

The chain combines TRBV10-1 with TRBJ2-1, with 9 bases that match TRBD1. This CDR3 is 15 amino acids long. Germline CDR1 is WNHNN and CDR2 is SYGVQD (reference sequence). Trimming cost V 5 bases and J 3 bases; bases outside gene matches: 5. The CDR3 DNA sequence: TGCGCCAGCAGTAGCGGACAGGGGAACTACAATGAGCAGTTCTTC. It is translated as CASSSGQGNYNEQFF.

This clone was observed once. V is TRBV6-5 and J is TRBJ2-7; D is tentatively TRBD1 or TRBD2 (5 bases each). This CDR3 is built from 15 residues. V was trimmed by 2 bases and J by 3 bases, leaving 14 bases between them. Per the germline V gene, CDR1 is MNHEY and CDR2 is SVGAGI. The chain's CDR3 is CASSYKRERGYEQYF. The CDR3 coding sequence is TGTGCCAGCAGTTACAAGCGTGAGAGGGGCTACGAGCAGTACTTC.

V usage is TRBV7-9 and J usage is TRBJ2-5, with 9 bases matching TRBD1. The CDR3 has 14 residues. The germline V gene encodes CDR1 SEHNR and CDR2 FQNEAQ (reference sequence). Trimming removed 2 bases from V and 4 bases from J; junction bases left unmatched: 2. The CDR3 nucleotides are TGTGCCAGCAGCTTATGGACAGGGGTAGAGACCCAGTACTTC. It yields the protein CASSLWTGVETQYF.

The chain uses TRBV7-6 and TRBJ2-3, with no clear D. There are 14 residues in the CDR3. Per the germline V gene, CDR1 is SGHVS and CDR2 is FNYEAQ. Trimming took off 4 bases at V and 4 bases at J, with 12 bases between the two ends. CDR3 loop: CASSSQLRSDTQYF. As DNA, the CDR3 is TGTGCCAGCAGCTCTCAATTGCGCTCAGATACGCAGTATTTT.

The chain joins TRBV19 to TRBJ2-1, with TRBD1 as a possible D gene (7 bases). The germline V and J ends were trimmed by 7 bases and 5 bases, with 21 bases remaining between them. This CDR3 is 16 amino acids long. Germline CDR1 LNHDA, CDR2 SQIVND (reference sequence). CDR3 amino acids: CASKTGARTGDNEQFF. Here the CDR3 DNA reads TGTGCCAGTAAAACGGGAGCAAGAACAGGGGACAATGAGCAGTTCTTC. Drawing the rest from reference TRBV19 and TRBJ2-1, the complete variable domain is DGGITQSPKYLFRKEGQNVTLSCEQNLNHDAMYWYRQDPGQGLRLIYYSQIVNDFQKGDIAEGYSVSREKKESFPLTVTSAQKNPTAFYLCASKTGARTGDNEQFFGPGTRLTVL.

The chain employs TRBV7-9 and TRBJ2-2; D remains unclear. The length of the CDR3 is 16 residues. The germline V and J ends were trimmed by 1 base and 2 bases, with 11 bases remaining between them. Germline loops: CDR1 SEHNR, CDR2 FQNEAQ (reference sequence). The CDR3 nucleotides read TGTGCCAGCAGCTTAGATGTCGGTATTAACACCGGGGAGCTGTTTTTT. Encoded protein: CASSLDVGINTGELFF.

With regard to this clone: Compared with germline, one end of the junction differs, possibly owing to a read error. The chain uses TRBV5-1 and TRBJ2-2; 9 bases are a match to TRBD2. Germline V gene data show CDR1 as SGHRS and CDR2 as YFSETQ. This CDR3 is 16 amino acids long. The CDR3 spells CASSFVAGGDTGELFF. CDR3 nucleotides: TGTGCCAGCAGCTTCGTCGCGGGAGGGGACACCGGGGAGCTGTTTTTT. Full variable domain (missing parts from reference TRBV5-1 and TRBJ2-2): KAGVTQTPRYLIKTRGQQVTLSCSPISGHRSVSWYQQTPGQGLQFLFEYFSETQRNKGNFPGRFSGRQFSNSRSEMNVSTLELGDSALYLCASSFVAGGDTGELFFGEGSRLTVL.